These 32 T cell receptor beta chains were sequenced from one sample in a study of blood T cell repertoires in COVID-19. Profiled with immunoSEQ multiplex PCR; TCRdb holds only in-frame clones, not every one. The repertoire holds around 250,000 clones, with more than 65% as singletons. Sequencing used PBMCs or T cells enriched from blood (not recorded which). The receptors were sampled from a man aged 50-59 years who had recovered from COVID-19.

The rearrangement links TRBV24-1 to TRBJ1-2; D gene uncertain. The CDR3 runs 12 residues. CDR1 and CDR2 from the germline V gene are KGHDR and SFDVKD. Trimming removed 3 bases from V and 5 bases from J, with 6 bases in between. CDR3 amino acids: CATSDPVYGYTF. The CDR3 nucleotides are TGTGCCACCAGTGATCCCGTATATGGCTACACCTTC.

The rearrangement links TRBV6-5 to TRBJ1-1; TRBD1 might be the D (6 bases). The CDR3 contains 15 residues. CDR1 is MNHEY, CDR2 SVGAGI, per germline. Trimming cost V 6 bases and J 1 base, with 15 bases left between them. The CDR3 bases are TGTGCCAGCAGCCCGGGGGGGGCCCGGAACACTGAAGCTTTCTTT. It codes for CASSPGGARNTEAFF.

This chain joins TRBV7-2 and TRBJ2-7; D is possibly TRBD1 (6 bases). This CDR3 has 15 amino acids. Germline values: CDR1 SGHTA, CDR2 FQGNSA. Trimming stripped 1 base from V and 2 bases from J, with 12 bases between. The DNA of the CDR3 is TGTGCCAGCAGCTTAGAGATAGCAGGGGCCTACGAGCAGTACTTC. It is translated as CASSLEIAGAYEQYF. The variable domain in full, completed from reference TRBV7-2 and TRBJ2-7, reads GAGVSQSPSNKVTEKGKDVELRCDPISGHTALYWYRQSLGQGLEFLIYFQGNSAPDKSGLPSDRFSAERTGGSVSTLTIQRTQQEDSAVYLCASSLEIAGAYEQYFGPGTRLTVT.

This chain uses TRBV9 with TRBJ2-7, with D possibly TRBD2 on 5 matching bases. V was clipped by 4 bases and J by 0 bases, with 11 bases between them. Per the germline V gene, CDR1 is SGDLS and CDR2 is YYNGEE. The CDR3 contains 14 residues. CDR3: CASSSEGSSYEQYF. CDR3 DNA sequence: TGTGCCAGCAGCTCAGAGGGAAGCTCCTACGAGCAGTACTTC.

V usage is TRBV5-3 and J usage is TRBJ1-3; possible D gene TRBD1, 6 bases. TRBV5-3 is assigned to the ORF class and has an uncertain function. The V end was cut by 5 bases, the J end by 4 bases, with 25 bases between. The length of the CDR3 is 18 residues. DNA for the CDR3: TGTGCCAGAAGTTACGAACTCACAGGGACCCGTTCGGGAAACACCATATATTTT. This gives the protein CARSYELTGTRSGNTIYF.

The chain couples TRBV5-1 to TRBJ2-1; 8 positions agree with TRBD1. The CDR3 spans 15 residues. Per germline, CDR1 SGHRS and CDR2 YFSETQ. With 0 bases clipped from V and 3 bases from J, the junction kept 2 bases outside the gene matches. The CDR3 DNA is TGCGCCAGCAGCTTGGAACAGGGGGACTACAATGAGCAGTTCTTC. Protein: CASSLEQGDYNEQFF.

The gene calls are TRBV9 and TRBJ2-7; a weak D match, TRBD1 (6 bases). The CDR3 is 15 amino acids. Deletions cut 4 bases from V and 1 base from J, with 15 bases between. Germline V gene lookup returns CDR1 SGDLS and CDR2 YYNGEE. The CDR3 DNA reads TGTGCCAGCAGCTGGGGTCAGGGGAGTTCCTACGAGCAGTACTTC. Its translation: CASSWGQGSSYEQYF.

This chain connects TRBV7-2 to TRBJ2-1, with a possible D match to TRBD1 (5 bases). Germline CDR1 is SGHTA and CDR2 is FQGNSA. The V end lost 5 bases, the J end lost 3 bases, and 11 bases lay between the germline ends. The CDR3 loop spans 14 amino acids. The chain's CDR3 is CASSTRQHYNEQFF. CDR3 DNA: TGTGCCAGCAGCACCCGACAGCACTACAATGAGCAGTTCTTC.

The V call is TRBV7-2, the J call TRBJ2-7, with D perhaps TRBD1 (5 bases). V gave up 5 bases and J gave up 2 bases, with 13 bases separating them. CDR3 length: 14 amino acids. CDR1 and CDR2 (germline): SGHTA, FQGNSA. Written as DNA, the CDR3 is TGTGCCAGCAGCCCCCCCGACAGAACCTACGAGCAGTACTTC. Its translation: CASSPPDRTYEQYF.

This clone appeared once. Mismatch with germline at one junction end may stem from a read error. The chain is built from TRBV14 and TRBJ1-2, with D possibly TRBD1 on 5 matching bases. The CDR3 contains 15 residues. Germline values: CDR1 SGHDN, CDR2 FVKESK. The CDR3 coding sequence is TGTGCCAGCAGCAAAGATGGGGGGACCGTCTATGGCTACACCTTC. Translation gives CASSKDGGTVYGYTF.

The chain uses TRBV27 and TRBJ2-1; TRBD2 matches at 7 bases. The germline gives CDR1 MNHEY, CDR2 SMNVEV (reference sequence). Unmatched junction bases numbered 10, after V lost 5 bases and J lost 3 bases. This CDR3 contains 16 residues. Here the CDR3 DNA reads TGTGCCAGCAGTCTCATGACTAGCAGATACTACAATGAGCAGTTCTTC. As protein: CASSLMTSRYYNEQFF.

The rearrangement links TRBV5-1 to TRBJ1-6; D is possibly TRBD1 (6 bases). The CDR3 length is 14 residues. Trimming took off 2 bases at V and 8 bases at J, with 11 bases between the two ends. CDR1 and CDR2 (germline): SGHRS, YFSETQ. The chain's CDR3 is CASSFDRTYSPLHF. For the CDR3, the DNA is TGCGCCAGCAGCTTTGACAGGACCTATTCACCCCTCCACTTT.

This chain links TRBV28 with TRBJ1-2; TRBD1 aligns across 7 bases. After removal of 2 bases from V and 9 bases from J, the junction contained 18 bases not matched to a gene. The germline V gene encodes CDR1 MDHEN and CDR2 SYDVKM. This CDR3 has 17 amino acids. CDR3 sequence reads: CASSLPFRTGLNLRYTF. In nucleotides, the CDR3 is TGTGCCAGCAGTTTACCCTTCAGGACAGGCTTGAACTTGCGCTACACCTTC.

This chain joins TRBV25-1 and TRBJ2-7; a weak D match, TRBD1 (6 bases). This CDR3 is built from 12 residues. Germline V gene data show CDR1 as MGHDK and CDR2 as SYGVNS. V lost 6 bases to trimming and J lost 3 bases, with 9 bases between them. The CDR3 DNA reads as TGTGCCAGCAGCGGACAGTTCTACGAGCAGTACTTC. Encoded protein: CASSGQFYEQYF.

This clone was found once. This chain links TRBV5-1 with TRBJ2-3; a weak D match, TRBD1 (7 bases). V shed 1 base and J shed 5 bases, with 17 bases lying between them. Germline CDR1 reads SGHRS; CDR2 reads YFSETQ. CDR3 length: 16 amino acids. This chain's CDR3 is CASSLQGGRVGDTQYF. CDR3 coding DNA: TGCGCCAGCAGCTTGCAGGGGGGACGGGTTGGAGATACGCAGTATTTT.

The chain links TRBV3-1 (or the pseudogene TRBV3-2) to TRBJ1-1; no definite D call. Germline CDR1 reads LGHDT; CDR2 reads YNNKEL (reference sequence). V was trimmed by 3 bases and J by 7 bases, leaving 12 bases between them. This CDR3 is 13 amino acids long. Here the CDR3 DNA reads TGTGCCAGCAGCCACCCAACGACGGGTGAAGCTTTCTTT. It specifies CASSHPTTGEAFF.

This chain's CDR3 is CASSLDRRSYGYTF. The DNA of the CDR3 is TGCGCCAGCAGCTTGGACAGGCGTTCTTATGGCTACACCTTC. The rearrangement links TRBV5-1 to TRBJ1-2, with D perhaps matching TRBD1 (5 bases). The CDR3 contains 14 residues. Germline loops: CDR1 SGHRS, CDR2 YFSETQ. Between the trimmed V and J ends, which lost 0 bases and 5 bases, there was a span of 11 bases. Variable domain in full (rest from reference TRBV5-1 and TRBJ1-2): KAGVTQTPRYLIKTRGQQVTLSCSPISGHRSVSWYQQTPGQGLQFLFEYFSETQRNKGNFPGRFSGRQFSNSRSEMNVSTLELGDSALYLCASSLDRRSYGYTFGSGTRLTVV.

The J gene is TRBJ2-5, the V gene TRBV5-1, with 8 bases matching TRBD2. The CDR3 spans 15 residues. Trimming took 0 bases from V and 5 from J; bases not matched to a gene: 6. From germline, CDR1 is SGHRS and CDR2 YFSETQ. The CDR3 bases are TGCGCCAGCAGCTTGGCGGTAGCGGGGTTGGAGACCCAGTACTTC. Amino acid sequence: CASSLAVAGLETQYF.

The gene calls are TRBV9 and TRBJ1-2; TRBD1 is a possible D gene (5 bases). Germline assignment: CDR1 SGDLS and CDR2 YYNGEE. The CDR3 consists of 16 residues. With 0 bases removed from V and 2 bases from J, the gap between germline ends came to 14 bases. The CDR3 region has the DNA TGTGCCAGCAGCGTAGTTGGCAGCGGGGCAAACTATGGCTACACCTTC. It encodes CASSVVGSGANYGYTF.

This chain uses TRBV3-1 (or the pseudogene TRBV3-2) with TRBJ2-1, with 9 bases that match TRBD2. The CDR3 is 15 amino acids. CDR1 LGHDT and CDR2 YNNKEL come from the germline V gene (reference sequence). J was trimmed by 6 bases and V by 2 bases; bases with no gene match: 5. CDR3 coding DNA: TGTGCCAGCAGCCAACGCGGGAGGGCCGGCAATGAGCAGTTCTTC. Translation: CASSQRGRAGNEQFF.

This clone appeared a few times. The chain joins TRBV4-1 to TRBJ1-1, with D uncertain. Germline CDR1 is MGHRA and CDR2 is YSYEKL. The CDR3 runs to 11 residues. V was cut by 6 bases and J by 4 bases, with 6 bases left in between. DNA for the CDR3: TGCGCCAGCAGAACTTTCACTGAAGCTTTCTTT. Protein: CASRTFTEAFF.

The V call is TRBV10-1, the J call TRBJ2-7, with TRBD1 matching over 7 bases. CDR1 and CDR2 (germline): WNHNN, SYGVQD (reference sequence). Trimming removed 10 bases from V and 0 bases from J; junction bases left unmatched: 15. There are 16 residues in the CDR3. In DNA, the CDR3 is TGCGCCAACCTGGGGCGCCGGGACAGAAGCTCCTACGAGCAGTACTTC. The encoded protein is CANLGRRDRSSYEQYF.

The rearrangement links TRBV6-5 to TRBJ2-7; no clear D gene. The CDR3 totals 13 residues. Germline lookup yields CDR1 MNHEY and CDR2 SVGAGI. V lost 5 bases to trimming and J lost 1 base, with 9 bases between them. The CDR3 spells CASSPPGSYEQYF. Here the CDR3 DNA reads TGTGCCAGCAGTCCCCCGGGTTCCTACGAGCAGTACTTC.

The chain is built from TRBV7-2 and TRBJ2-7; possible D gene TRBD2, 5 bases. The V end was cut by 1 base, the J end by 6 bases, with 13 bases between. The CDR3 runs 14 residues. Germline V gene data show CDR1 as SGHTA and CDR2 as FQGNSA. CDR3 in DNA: TGTGCCAGCAGCTTAGAGGTGGGAGTATTCGAGCAGTACTTC. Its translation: CASSLEVGVFEQYF. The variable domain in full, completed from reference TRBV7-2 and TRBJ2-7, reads GAGVSQSPSNKVTEKGKDVELRCDPISGHTALYWYRQSLGQGLEFLIYFQGNSAPDKSGLPSDRFSAERTGGSVSTLTIQRTQQEDSAVYLCASSLEVGVFEQYFGPGTRLTVT.

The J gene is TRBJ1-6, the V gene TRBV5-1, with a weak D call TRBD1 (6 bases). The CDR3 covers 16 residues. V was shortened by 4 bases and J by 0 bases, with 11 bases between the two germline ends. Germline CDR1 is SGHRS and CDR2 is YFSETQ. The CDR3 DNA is TGCGCCAGCAGCCCAGGGGACGGCTCCTATAATTCACCCCTCCACTTT. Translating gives CASSPGDGSYNSPLHF. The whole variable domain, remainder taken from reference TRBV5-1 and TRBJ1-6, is KAGVTQTPRYLIKTRGQQVTLSCSPISGHRSVSWYQQTPGQGLQFLFEYFSETQRNKGNFPGRFSGRQFSNSRSEMNVSTLELGDSALYLCASSPGDGSYNSPLHFGNGTRLTVT.

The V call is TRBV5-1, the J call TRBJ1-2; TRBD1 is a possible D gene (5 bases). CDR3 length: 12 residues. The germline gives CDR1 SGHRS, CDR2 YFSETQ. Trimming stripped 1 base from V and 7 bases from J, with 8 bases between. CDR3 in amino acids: CASSLSRVGYTF. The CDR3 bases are TGCGCCAGCAGCTTGTCCAGGGTTGGCTACACCTTC.

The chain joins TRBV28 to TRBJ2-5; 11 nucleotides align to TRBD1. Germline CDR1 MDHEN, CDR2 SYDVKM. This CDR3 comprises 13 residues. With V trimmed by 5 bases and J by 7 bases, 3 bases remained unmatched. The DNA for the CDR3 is TGTGCCAGCAGTACGGGACAGGGGGTGACCCAGTACTTC. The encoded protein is CASSTGQGVTQYF.

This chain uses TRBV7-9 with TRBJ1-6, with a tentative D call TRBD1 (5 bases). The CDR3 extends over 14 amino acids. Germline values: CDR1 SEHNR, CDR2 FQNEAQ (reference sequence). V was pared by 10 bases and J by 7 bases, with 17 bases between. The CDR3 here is CATPTGQGNSPLHF. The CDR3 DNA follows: TGTGCCACCCCCACTGGGCAGGGAAATTCACCCCTCCACTTT.

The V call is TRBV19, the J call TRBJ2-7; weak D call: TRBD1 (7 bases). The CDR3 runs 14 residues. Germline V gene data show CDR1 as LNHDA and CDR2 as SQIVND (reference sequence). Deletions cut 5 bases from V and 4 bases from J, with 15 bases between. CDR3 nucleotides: TGTGCCAGTAGTTCGGCAGGGGGAGGTTACGAGCAGTACTTC. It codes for CASSSAGGGYEQYF.

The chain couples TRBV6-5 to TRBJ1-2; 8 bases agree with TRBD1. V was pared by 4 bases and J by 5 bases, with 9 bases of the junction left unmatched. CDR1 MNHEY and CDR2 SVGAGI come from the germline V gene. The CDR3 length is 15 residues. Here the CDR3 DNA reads TGTGCCAGCAGTTCAGGACAGGGCGAGACGTATGGCTACACCTTC. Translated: CASSSGQGETYGYTF.

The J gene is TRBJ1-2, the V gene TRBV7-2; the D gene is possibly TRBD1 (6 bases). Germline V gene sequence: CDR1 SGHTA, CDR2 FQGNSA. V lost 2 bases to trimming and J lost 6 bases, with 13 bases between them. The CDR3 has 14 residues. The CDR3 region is CASSLRSRGDGYTF. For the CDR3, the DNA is TGTGCCAGCAGCTTAAGGTCCAGGGGTGATGGCTACACCTTC.

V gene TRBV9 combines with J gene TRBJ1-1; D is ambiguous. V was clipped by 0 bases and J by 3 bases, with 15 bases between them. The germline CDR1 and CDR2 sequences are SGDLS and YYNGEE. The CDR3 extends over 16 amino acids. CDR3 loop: CASSVVGDWGDTEAFF. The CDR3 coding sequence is TGTGCCAGCAGCGTAGTTGGGGATTGGGGAGACACTGAAGCTTTCTTT.